Shown below are 30 T cell receptor beta chains from a single sample sequenced in a study of cytomegalovirus exposure and HLA in healthy donors. The study ran its PCR with 60 Vbeta and 13 Jbeta primers. The method was immunoSEQ multiplex PCR; TCRdb's version includes in-frame clones alone and lacks a portion of them. The repertoire has roughly 150,000 clones, approximately 80% of them found once; the top ten carry 0.95% to 1.5%. Sequenced material: PBMCs. Receptors originate from a boy aged 2-15 years in good health and CMV-seronegative.

This chain links TRBV5-1 with TRBJ1-2; 9 bases agree with TRBD1. Germline loops: CDR1 SGHRS, CDR2 YFSETQ. The CDR3 is made up of 16 amino acids. Trimming cost V 3 bases and J 8 bases; bases outside gene matches: 14. The DNA of the CDR3 is TGCGCCAGCAGCTCCGCCGGGACAGGGATAATAGGCGGCTACACCTTC. Translating gives CASSSAGTGIIGGYTF.

J is TRBJ1-6 and V is TRBV6-5; 11 bases align to TRBD1. Germline V gene sequence: CDR1 MNHEY, CDR2 SVGAGI. The CDR3 sequence is 14 residues long. J lost 9 bases, V lost 7 bases, and 5 bases had no gene match. CDR3 amino acids: CASKPGTGGSPLHF. DNA of the CDR3: TGTGCCAGCAAGCCGGGGACAGGGGGTTCACCCCTCCACTTT.

This clone has only one observation. The chain links TRBV27 to TRBJ2-3; 10 bases map to TRBD1. V shed 6 bases, J shed 3 bases, and the junction held 12 bases outside the gene matches. The CDR3 runs 17 residues. Germline V CDR1 and CDR2: MNHEY, SMNVEV (reference sequence). The CDR3 DNA sequence: TGTGCCAGCAGGCAAGCGCTGGGACAGGGGATAACAGATACGCAGTATTTT. Translating it yields CASRQALGQGITDTQYF.

The rearrangement links TRBV18 to TRBJ2-7; a possible D gene is TRBD2 (6 bases). V shed 3 bases and J shed 4 bases, with 10 bases lying between them. The length of the CDR3 is 13 residues. The germline V gene has CDR1 KGHSH and CDR2 LQKENI. The DNA of the CDR3 is TGTGCCAGCTCACCGCGGGAAACGTACGAGCAGTACTTC. This sequence encodes CASSPRETYEQYF.

The chain combines TRBV10-3 with TRBJ2-1; TRBD2 matches at 10 bases. Per germline, CDR1 ENHRY and CDR2 SYGVKD. V lost 0 bases and J lost 4; bases outside the gene matches: 6. The CDR3 is made up of 17 amino acids. The CDR3, as DNA: TGTGCCATCAGTGAGTCAGAGAGCGGGGGGGATTACAATGAGCAGTTCTTC. Translated, it gives CAISESESGGDYNEQFF.

This chain links TRBV9 with TRBJ1-2, with 7 bases lining up with TRBD1. From germline, CDR1 is SGDLS and CDR2 YYNGEE. V dropped 2 bases and J dropped 0; count of bases not matched to a gene: 4. The length of the CDR3 is 15 residues. CDR3 protein: CASSVNRGANYGYTF. The CDR3 DNA follows: TGTGCCAGCAGCGTGAACAGGGGAGCTAACTATGGCTACACCTTC.

The chain uses TRBV30 and TRBJ1-5; D possibly corresponds to TRBD1 (5 bases). This CDR3 has 13 residues. V was cut by 1 base and J by 4 bases, with 8 bases left in between. Germline values: CDR1 GTSNPN, CDR2 SVGIG (reference sequence). CDR3 in amino acids: CAWSGAGNQPQHF. The CDR3 DNA sequence: TGTGCCTGGAGTGGGGCAGGGAATCAGCCCCAGCATTTT. The entire variable domain, with the rest obtained from reference TRBV30 and TRBJ1-5, is as follows: SQTIHQWPATLVQPVGSPLSLECTVEGTSNPNLYWYRQAAGRGLQLLFYSVGIGQISSEVPQNLSASRPQDRQFILSSKKLLLSDSGFYLCAWSGAGNQPQHFGDGTRLSIL.

The chain is built from TRBV30 and TRBJ1-2; D gene ambiguous. Germline assignment: CDR1 GTSNPN and CDR2 SVGIG (reference sequence). The V gene lost 4 bases and the J gene lost 4 bases, with 13 bases spanning the gap. CDR3 length equals 13 residues. This CDR3 reads CAWTTDGLYGYTF. As DNA, the CDR3 is TGTGCCTGGACCACTGACGGACTCTATGGCTACACCTTC.

The rearrangement uses TRBV7-7 and TRBJ2-3, with D possibly being TRBD2 (6 bases). The V gene's germline CDR1 is SSHAT and CDR2 FNYEAQ (reference sequence). The CDR3 is 13 amino acids. V lost 5 bases to trimming and J lost 6 bases, with 12 bases between them. CDR3 sequence: CASSPGVGDTQYF. CDR3 nucleotide sequence: TGTGCCAGCAGCCCGGGGGTGGGGGATACGCAGTATTTT. The entire variable domain, with the rest obtained from reference TRBV7-7 and TRBJ2-3, is as follows: GAGVSQSPRYKVTKRGQDVTLRCDPISSHATLYWYQQALGQGPEFLTYFNYEAQPDKSGLPSDRFSAERPEGSISTLTIQRTEQRDSAMYRCASSPGVGDTQYFGPGTRLTVL.

V is TRBV10-3 and J is TRBJ1-1; a weak D match, TRBD1 (5 bases). Germline V gene lookup returns CDR1 ENHRY and CDR2 SYGVKD. V shed 0 bases and J shed 0 bases, with 8 bases lying between them. There are 15 residues in the CDR3. The CDR3 DNA follows: TGTGCCATCAGTGAGTCGGGACTGTTGAACACTGAAGCTTTCTTT. Amino acid sequence: CAISESGLLNTEAFF.

The V gene is TRBV4-1, the J gene TRBJ1-6; TRBD1 matches 9 bases. Trimming at V came to 0 bases and at J to 14 bases, leaving 11 bases not matched to a gene. Looked up from germline, CDR1 is MGHRA and CDR2 is YSYEKL. The length of the CDR3 is 16 residues. CDR3 amino acids: CASSQEPGQGFRALHF. The DNA for the CDR3 is TGCGCCAGCAGCCAAGAACCAGGACAGGGGTTTAGGGCCCTCCACTTT.

The rearrangement links TRBV19 to TRBJ2-2, with D possibly matching TRBD1 (5 bases). CDR3 length: 15 amino acids. The V end lost 7 bases, the J end lost 0 bases, and 12 bases lay between the germline ends. The germline V gene has CDR1 LNHDA and CDR2 SQIVND (reference sequence). CDR3 in amino acids: CASTRASANTGELFF. The CDR3, as DNA: TGTGCCAGTACCAGGGCCTCCGCGAACACCGGGGAGCTGTTTTTT.

A single count supports this clone. The V gene is TRBV10-3, the J gene TRBJ2-1; D is perhaps TRBD2 (6 bases). The ends were cut back, 2 bases at V and 0 bases at J, with 11 bases in the middle. The CDR3 contains 16 residues. CDR1 is ENHRY and CDR2 is SYGVKD in the germline V gene. CDR3 protein: CAISELGGGSYNEQFF. The CDR3 DNA reads TGTGCCATCAGTGAGCTCGGGGGAGGCTCCTACAATGAGCAGTTCTTC.

The gene calls are TRBV25-1 and TRBJ1-2; D unresolved. Per germline, CDR1 MGHDK and CDR2 SYGVNS. Trimming pared 2 bases from V and 4 bases from J, leaving 5 bases between. This CDR3 contains 12 residues. The CDR3 DNA reads as TGTGCCAGCAGTGAAGACACCTATGGCTACACCTTC. This sequence encodes CASSEDTYGYTF.

This chain links TRBV6-5 with TRBJ1-5, with D uncertain. The CDR3 sequence is 12 residues long. With 8 bases removed from V and 2 bases from J, the gap between germline ends came to 7 bases. The germline CDR1 and CDR2 sequences are MNHEY and SVGAGI. CDR3: CASGEGNQPQHF. The CDR3 DNA reads as TGTGCCAGCGGTGAGGGCAATCAGCCCCAGCATTTT.

The J gene is TRBJ2-3, the V gene TRBV28; the D gene is possibly TRBD2 (6 bases). CDR1 is MDHEN and CDR2 is SYDVKM in the germline V gene. CDR3 length equals 14 residues. Trimming removed 3 bases at V and 2 bases at J, with 9 bases between. The CDR3 DNA is TGTGCCAGCAGTTTTGGGAGGCACACAGATACGCAGTATTTT. Translated: CASSFGRHTDTQYF.

The chain is built from TRBV20-1 and TRBJ2-1; unclear D gene. Germline CDR1 DFQATT, CDR2 SNEGSKA (reference sequence). The CDR3 consists of 10 residues. V lost 6 bases and J lost 3, with 3 bases in between. As DNA, the CDR3 is TGCAGTGCCCTCTACAATGAGCAGTTCTTC. As protein: CSALYNEQFF.

This chain connects TRBV5-5 to TRBJ1-1; D uncertain. V dropped 0 bases and J dropped 3 bases, with 6 bases sitting between them. Germline-derived CDR1 and CDR2 are SGHKS and YYEKEE (reference sequence). This CDR3 contains 13 residues. In DNA form, the CDR3 reads TGTGCCAGCAGCTTGGGTAGTCACACTGAAGCTTTCTTT. It is translated as CASSLGSHTEAFF.

This rearrangement joins TRBV6-5 to TRBJ2-7; the match to TRBD1 covers 8 bases. The V segment lost 4 bases and the J segment 2 bases; nucleotides outside the gene matches: 1. CDR3 length: 13 amino acids. Germline V gene sequence: CDR1 MNHEY, CDR2 SVGAGI. In DNA form, the CDR3 reads TGTGCCAGCAGTTTACAGGGGGCCTACGAGCAGTACTTC. It translates to CASSLQGAYEQYF.

The chain carries TRBV5-1 and TRBJ2-1; 7 nucleotides agree with TRBD2. V lost 0 bases to trimming and J lost 0 bases; unmatched junction nucleotides: 9. From germline, CDR1 is SGHRS and CDR2 YFSETQ. The CDR3 runs to 18 residues. The DNA for the CDR3 is TGCGCCAGCAGCTTGGTCCTAGCGGTACTCAGCTCCTACAATGAGCAGTTCTTC. Protein product: CASSLVLAVLSSYNEQFF.

This clone was observed a handful of times. The chain couples TRBV7-8 to TRBJ1-1; D ambiguous. This CDR3 comprises 15 residues. The V gene lost 8 bases and the J gene lost 0 bases, with 16 bases spanning the gap. The germline gives CDR1 SGHVS, CDR2 FQNEAQ. Here the CDR3 DNA reads TGTGCCAGCGGCCCGGGTCAGTACATGAACACTGAAGCTTTCTTT. Protein: CASGPGQYMNTEAFF.

This clone was picked up a small number of times. This sequence joins TRBV11-2 and TRBJ2-7; TRBD1 agrees at 10 bases. The J segment lost 7 bases and the V segment lost 4 bases, leaving 7 bases of the junction unmatched. This CDR3 is 14 amino acids long. Germline assignment: CDR1 SGHAT and CDR2 FQNNGV. In DNA form, the CDR3 reads TGTGCCAGCAGCTCCATTAGGACAGGGGGTGAGCAGTACTTC. This translates into CASSSIRTGGEQYF. Looking up the rest from reference TRBV11-2 and TRBJ2-7 gives the full variable domain: EAGVAQSPRYKIIEKRQSVAFWCNPISGHATLYWYQQILGQGPKLLIQFQNNGVVDDSQLPKDRFSAERLKGVDSTLKIQPAKLEDSAVYLCASSSIRTGGEQYFGPGTRLTVT.

The chain combines TRBV11-2 with TRBJ2-7; D remains unclear. The CDR3 is 15 amino acids. CDR1 SGHAT and CDR2 FQNNGV come from the germline V gene. Between the trimmed V and J ends, which lost 1 base and 0 bases, there was a span of 10 bases. For the CDR3, the DNA is TGTGCCAGCAGCTTAGTTAGTGCGAACTCCTACGAGCAGTACTTC. Protein sequence: CASSLVSANSYEQYF.

The V call is TRBV5-6, the J call TRBJ1-5; 7 nucleotides agree with TRBD1. The V and J ends lost 4 bases and 2 bases, in that order; junction bases with no gene match: 3. Germline-derived CDR1 and CDR2 are SGHDT and YYEEEE. This CDR3 has 14 residues. CDR3 amino acids: CASSQGGGNQPQHF. The CDR3 DNA sequence: TGTGCCAGCAGCCAGGGGGGTGGCAATCAGCCCCAGCATTTT.

The J gene is TRBJ2-1, the V gene TRBV18; 7 nucleotides agree with TRBD1. Looked up from germline, CDR1 is KGHSH and CDR2 is LQKENI. CDR3 length equals 15 residues. Trimming cost V 4 bases and J 5 bases; bases outside gene matches: 8. The CDR3: CASSRPGQKNNEQFF. The DNA for the CDR3 is TGTGCCAGCTCACGCCCGGGACAGAAGAACAATGAGCAGTTCTTC.

The chain is built from TRBV4-3 and TRBJ1-1; a weak D match, TRBD1 (6 bases). In germline, CDR1 is LGHNA, CDR2 YSLEER. Deletions cut 1 base from V and 2 bases from J, with 17 bases between. CDR3 size: 17 residues. CDR3: CASSQVVGMTGNTEAFF. For the CDR3, the DNA is TGCGCCAGCAGCCAAGTGGTGGGGATGACAGGAAACACTGAAGCTTTCTTT.

The J gene is TRBJ2-5, the V gene TRBV9, with 10 bases identical to TRBD1. The CDR3 covers 17 residues. Trimming removed 3 bases from V and 4 bases from J; junction bases left unmatched: 12. Germline-derived CDR1 and CDR2 are SGDLS and YYNGEE. CDR3 region: CASSARAGQGFGETQYF. The CDR3 bases are TGTGCCAGCAGCGCCCGGGCGGGACAGGGGTTTGGAGAGACCCAGTACTTC.

The chain uses TRBV25-1 and TRBJ2-1; the match to TRBD2 covers 11 bases. Looked up from germline, CDR1 is MGHDK and CDR2 is SYGVNS. The CDR3 sequence is 17 residues long. V was pared by 4 bases and J by 6 bases, with 11 bases of the junction left unmatched. The CDR3 DNA reads TGTGCCAGCAGTGGGTCTCCTAGCGGGGGGCCCCCCAATGAGCAGTTCTTC. This sequence encodes CASSGSPSGGPPNEQFF.

This clone was counted only a few times. The gene calls are TRBV4-3 and TRBJ1-1, with D perhaps matching TRBD1 (5 bases). CDR1 is LGHNA and CDR2 is YSLEER in the germline V gene. The V end was cut by 0 bases, the J end by 4 bases, with 15 bases between. The CDR3 consists of 16 residues. The CDR3 region has the DNA TGCGCCAGCAGCCAAGATGGGGGAGGGCGGGTCACTGAAGCTTTCTTT. Encoded protein: CASSQDGGGRVTEAFF.

V gene TRBV19 combines with J gene TRBJ1-2, with a tentative D call TRBD1 (6 bases). CDR1 is LNHDA, CDR2 SQIVND, per germline (reference sequence). CDR3 length: 13 amino acids. V lost 2 bases, J lost 5 bases, and 9 bases lay in between. Here the CDR3 reads CASSIRQGYGYTF. CDR3 in DNA: TGTGCCAGTAGTATACGGCAGGGGTATGGCTACACCTTC.